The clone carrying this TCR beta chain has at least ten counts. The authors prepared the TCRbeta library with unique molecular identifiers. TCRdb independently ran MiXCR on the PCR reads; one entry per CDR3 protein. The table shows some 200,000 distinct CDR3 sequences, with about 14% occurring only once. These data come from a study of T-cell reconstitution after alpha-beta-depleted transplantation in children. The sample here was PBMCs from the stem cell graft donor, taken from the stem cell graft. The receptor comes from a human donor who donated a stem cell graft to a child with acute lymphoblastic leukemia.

The CDR3 DNA follows: TGCAGTGCTAGAGATCCCCTGTCAGGACGACATGGCTACACCTTC. Translation: CSARDPLSGRHGYTF. V is TRBV20-1 and J is TRBJ1-2; D ambiguous. This CDR3 is 15 amino acids long. Per germline, CDR1 DFQATT and CDR2 SNEGSKA (reference sequence). Trimming stripped 0 bases from V and 6 bases from J, with 17 bases between.